Listed here are 3 T cell receptor beta chains from one sample, sequenced in a study of T cells after yellow fever vaccination. TCRdb re-called the 5' RACE reads with MiXCR, one entry per CDR3 protein. Here the sample spans a few hundred thousand distinct CDR3 sequences, about 3.7% being singletons. Sample: PBMCs, taken 15 days after the yellow fever booster vaccination. These receptors originate from a young man who received the YFV17D yellow fever vaccine.

The sample holds many counts of this clonotype. This chain joins TRBV7-2 and TRBJ1-5, with 7 bases aligning to TRBD1. V was clipped by 3 bases and J by 7 bases; unmatched bases: 6. The length of the CDR3 is 14 residues. Germline-derived CDR1 and CDR2 are SGHTA and FQGNSA. CDR3 amino acids: CASSLRQGYQPQHF. In DNA form, the CDR3 reads TGTGCCAGCAGCTTGAGACAGGGTTACCAGCCCCAGCATTTT.

This clonotype has ten or more counts. The CDR3, as DNA: TGCGCCAGCAGCTTGGAGGGCTCCAATATCTACAATGAGCAGTTCTTC. Translating it yields CASSLEGSNIYNEQFF. The chain employs TRBV5-1 and TRBJ2-1, with D uncertain. The CDR3 covers 16 residues. V lost 0 bases, J lost 3 bases, and 13 bases lay in between. Per the germline V gene, CDR1 is SGHRS and CDR2 is YFSETQ.

This clonotype was seen repeatedly, ten times or more. J is TRBJ1-2 and V is TRBV7-2; 9 bases fit TRBD1. Germline values: CDR1 SGHTA, CDR2 FQGNSA. V trimming: 1 base; J trimming: 3 bases; junction bases outside the gene matches: 3. There are 15 residues in the CDR3. CDR3 residues: CASSLVGQGYYGYTF. In DNA form, the CDR3 reads TGTGCCAGCAGCTTAGTGGGACAGGGCTACTATGGCTACACCTTC.